The 20 T cell receptor beta chains reported below all come from one sample, sequenced in a study of human thymus T cells. The source of the thymus tissue was resections taken during corrective heart surgery. Profiled with immunoSEQ multiplex PCR; TCRdb holds only in-frame clones, not every one. The table has under 150,000 clones, around 96% seen once. Sequencing input: thymus tissue. These receptors were obtained from a boy under three years old with a congenital heart defect but otherwise immunologically healthy.

In regard to this clone: This sample also contains other DNA sequences that code for the same CDR3. The CDR3 sequence is CASSQSSGANVLTF. DNA of the CDR3: TGTGCCAGCAGCCAATCCTCTGGGGCCAACGTCCTGACTTTC. This rearrangement joins TRBV7-9 to TRBJ2-6; D is undetermined. The CDR3 totals 14 residues. Trimming cost V 5 bases and J 0 bases, with 5 bases left between them. CDR1 is SEHNR and CDR2 is FQNEAQ in the germline V gene (reference sequence).

In its sample, this clone was seen once. The chain is built from TRBV5-1 and TRBJ2-3; TRBD1 matches 8 bases. With 5 bases clipped from V and 4 bases from J, the junction kept 12 bases outside the gene matches. The CDR3 is 16 residues long. CDR1 and CDR2 (germline): SGHRS, YFSETQ. In DNA form, the CDR3 reads TGCGCCAGCAGTTTGAGACAGGGGACAAGGGCAGATACGCAGTATTTT. Translation gives CASSLRQGTRADTQYF.

This chain joins TRBV7-2 and TRBJ2-3; 12 bases are shared with TRBD2. Germline V gene lookup returns CDR1 SGHTA and CDR2 FQGNSA. The CDR3 covers 15 residues. V was clipped by 8 bases and J by 4 bases; unmatched bases: 7. CDR3 bases: TGTGCCAGCGGCCGACTAGCGGGGGAACCAGATACGCAGTATTTT. It translates to CASGRLAGEPDTQYF.

The chain recombines TRBV6-5 with TRBJ2-5, with D possibly TRBD2 on 7 matching bases. V was clipped by 4 bases and J by 5 bases, with 14 bases between them. Germline assignment: CDR1 MNHEY and CDR2 SVGAGI. The CDR3 covers 14 residues. This chain's CDR3 is CASSSGGPGETQYF. The DNA of the CDR3 is TGTGCCAGCAGTTCGGGGGGCCCCGGGGAGACCCAGTACTTC.

J is TRBJ1-6 and V is TRBV5-4, with 8 bases that match TRBD1. The CDR3 runs to 16 residues. V trimming: 0 bases; J trimming: 5 bases; junction bases outside the gene matches: 4. Germline V lookup: CDR1 SGHNT, CDR2 YYREEE (reference sequence). In nucleotides, the CDR3 is TGTGCCAGCAGCTTGGCGGACAGGGTTAATAATTCACCCCTCCACTTT. It translates to CASSLADRVNNSPLHF.

This clone was seen just once. CDR3 nucleotide sequence: TGTGCCAGCAGCCCCCGTTCTCACTTGGGACGGCCTACCTACGAGCAGTACTTC. Translated: CASSPRSHLGRPTYEQYF. The chain joins TRBV7-9 to TRBJ2-7; D is perhaps TRBD1 or TRBD2 (5 bases each). The CDR3 spans 18 residues. CDR1 and CDR2 (germline): SEHNR, FQNEAQ (reference sequence). Trimming cost V 5 bases and J 2 bases, with 25 bases left between them. Filled out from reference TRBV7-9 and TRBJ2-7, the complete variable domain reads DTGVSQNPRHKITKRGQNVTFRCDPISEHNRLYWYRQTLGQGPEFLTYFQNEAQLEKSRLLSDRFSAERPKGSFSTLEIQRTEQGDSAMYLCASSPRSHLGRPTYEQYFGPGTRLTVT.

This rearrangement joins TRBV12-5 to TRBJ2-7; D is possibly TRBD1 (5 bases). The germline gives CDR1 LGHNT, CDR2 FRNRAP. This CDR3 region has 14 residues. Deletions cut 0 bases from V and 4 bases from J, with 10 bases between. Here the CDR3 reads CASGLVRGSYEQYF. CDR3 coding DNA: TGTGCTAGTGGTTTGGTAAGGGGCAGTTACGAGCAGTACTTC.

The chain uses TRBV27 and TRBJ1-2; D is uncertain. V shed 6 bases and J shed 7 bases, with 21 bases lying between them. Germline V lookup: CDR1 MNHEY, CDR2 SMNVEV (reference sequence). The CDR3 extends over 15 amino acids. The chain's CDR3 is CASSPADEGVSGYTF. The CDR3 nucleotides are TGTGCCAGCAGCCCCGCCGATGAGGGCGTCAGTGGCTACACCTTC.

V gene TRBV7-9 combines with J gene TRBJ2-4; 8 positions agree with TRBD2. This CDR3 comprises 14 residues. Trimming cost V 5 bases and J 8 bases; bases outside gene matches: 8. CDR1 SEHNR and CDR2 FQNEAQ come from the germline V gene (reference sequence). The DNA of the CDR3 is TGTGCCAGCAGCGTCGGACTAGCAGGGGACATTCAGTACTTC. Protein sequence: CASSVGLAGDIQYF.

The chain carries TRBV7-9 and TRBJ1-1; a weak D match, TRBD1 (5 bases). The germline V gene encodes CDR1 SEHNR and CDR2 FQNEAQ (reference sequence). CDR3 length: 11 residues. The germline V and J ends were trimmed by 8 bases and 6 bases, with 10 bases remaining between them. Here the CDR3 DNA reads TGTGCCAGCGGGGGGGGATCTGAAGCTTTCTTT. This encodes CASGGGSEAFF.

The chain carries TRBV4-1 and TRBJ2-3; a weak D match, TRBD2 (5 bases). The CDR3 covers 14 residues. The V gene's germline CDR1 is MGHRA and CDR2 YSYEKL. Deletions cut 1 base from V and 12 bases from J, with 17 bases between. CDR3 in DNA: TGCGCCAGCAGCCAAGTTTTCCGTCTAGCCTACCAGTATTTT. Amino acid sequence: CASSQVFRLAYQYF.

In DNA, the CDR3 is TGTGCCAGCAGCCAAGAGTCGGGAGCGGGGGGGATCTACAATGAGCAGTTCTTC. This encodes CASSQESGAGGIYNEQFF. This chain joins TRBV4-2 and TRBJ2-1, with 10 nucleotides matching TRBD2. The V and J ends lost 0 bases and 3 bases, in that order; junction bases with no gene match: 8. Germline CDR1 LGHNA, CDR2 YNFKEQ. This CDR3 region has 18 residues.

V usage is TRBV7-8 and J usage is TRBJ1-6; no firm D call. Germline V lookup: CDR1 SGHVS, CDR2 FQNEAQ. V was trimmed by 1 base and J by 7 bases, leaving 11 bases between them. The CDR3 runs to 15 residues. The CDR3 reads CASSLEGGRNSPLHF. The CDR3 DNA reads TGTGCCAGCAGCTTAGAGGGAGGGCGAAATTCACCCCTCCACTTT.

The chain employs TRBV6-6 and TRBJ1-3; TRBD1 matches 9 bases. V gave up 8 bases and J gave up 4 bases; unmatched junction bases: 6. CDR1 MNHNY and CDR2 SVGAGI come from the germline V gene (reference sequence). This CDR3 contains 14 residues. The CDR3 here is CASFDRGGGNTIYF. CDR3 DNA sequence: TGTGCCAGCTTCGACAGGGGGGGCGGAAACACCATATATTTT.

The rearrangement uses TRBV29-1 and TRBJ1-1; D is perhaps TRBD1 (5 bases). This CDR3 comprises 13 residues. Trimming took 5 bases from V and 5 from J, leaving 15 bases between them. Germline CDR1 is SQVTM and CDR2 is ANQGSEA. The CDR3 nucleotides read TGCAGCGTTAACTTACGTGGGGGGACTGAAGCTTTCTTT. Translation gives CSVNLRGGTEAFF.

The chain is built from TRBV5-8 and TRBJ1-5; possibly TRBD1 for D (5 bases). Germline lookup yields CDR1 SGHTS and CDR2 YDEGEE. The germline V and J ends were trimmed by 4 bases and 5 bases, with 16 bases remaining between them. CDR3 length: 15 amino acids. The CDR3 spells CASSHNQGKDQPQHF. As DNA, the CDR3 is TGTGCCAGCAGCCACAACCAGGGTAAGGATCAGCCCCAGCATTTT.

The chain recombines TRBV4-1 with TRBJ2-2; 8 positions match TRBD1. Germline V gene data show CDR1 as MGHRA and CDR2 as YSYEKL. This CDR3 is 17 amino acids long. With 8 bases clipped from V and 6 bases from J, the junction kept 17 bases outside the gene matches. DNA of the CDR3: TGCGCCAGCTGTCACGGACAGGGAGGAGATCGGCCCGGGGAGCTGTTTTTT. This codes for CASCHGQGGDRPGELFF.

This sequence joins TRBV11-3 and TRBJ1-1; a possible D gene is TRBD1 (5 bases). The CDR3 runs 17 residues. The germline V gene has CDR1 SGHNT and CDR2 YENEEA. With 1 base removed from V and 4 bases from J, the gap between germline ends came to 19 bases. Written as DNA, the CDR3 is TGTGCCAGCAGCTTAGCACAGTTTCCCCCAGGGAGCACTGAAGCTTTCTTT. This gives the protein CASSLAQFPPGSTEAFF.

V usage is TRBV11-2 and J usage is TRBJ2-3; 7 nucleotides align to TRBD1. Germline V CDR1 and CDR2: SGHAT, FQNNGV. V was pared by 0 bases and J by 0 bases, with 0 bases of the junction left unmatched. CDR3 size: 15 residues. The CDR3 nucleotides read TGTGCCAGCAGCTTAGAGGGACAGAGCACAGATACGCAGTATTTT. Its protein product is CASSLEGQSTDTQYF.

This chain joins TRBV7-3 and TRBJ1-1, with 11 bases matching TRBD1. V was pared by 5 bases and J by 5 bases, with 4 bases of the junction left unmatched. The CDR3 totals 14 residues. Germline-derived CDR1 and CDR2 are SGHTA and FQGTGA. The CDR3 nucleotides are TGTGCCAGCAGCCCTAGGGACAGGGGGACTGAAGCTTTCTTT. The encoded protein is CASSPRDRGTEAFF.